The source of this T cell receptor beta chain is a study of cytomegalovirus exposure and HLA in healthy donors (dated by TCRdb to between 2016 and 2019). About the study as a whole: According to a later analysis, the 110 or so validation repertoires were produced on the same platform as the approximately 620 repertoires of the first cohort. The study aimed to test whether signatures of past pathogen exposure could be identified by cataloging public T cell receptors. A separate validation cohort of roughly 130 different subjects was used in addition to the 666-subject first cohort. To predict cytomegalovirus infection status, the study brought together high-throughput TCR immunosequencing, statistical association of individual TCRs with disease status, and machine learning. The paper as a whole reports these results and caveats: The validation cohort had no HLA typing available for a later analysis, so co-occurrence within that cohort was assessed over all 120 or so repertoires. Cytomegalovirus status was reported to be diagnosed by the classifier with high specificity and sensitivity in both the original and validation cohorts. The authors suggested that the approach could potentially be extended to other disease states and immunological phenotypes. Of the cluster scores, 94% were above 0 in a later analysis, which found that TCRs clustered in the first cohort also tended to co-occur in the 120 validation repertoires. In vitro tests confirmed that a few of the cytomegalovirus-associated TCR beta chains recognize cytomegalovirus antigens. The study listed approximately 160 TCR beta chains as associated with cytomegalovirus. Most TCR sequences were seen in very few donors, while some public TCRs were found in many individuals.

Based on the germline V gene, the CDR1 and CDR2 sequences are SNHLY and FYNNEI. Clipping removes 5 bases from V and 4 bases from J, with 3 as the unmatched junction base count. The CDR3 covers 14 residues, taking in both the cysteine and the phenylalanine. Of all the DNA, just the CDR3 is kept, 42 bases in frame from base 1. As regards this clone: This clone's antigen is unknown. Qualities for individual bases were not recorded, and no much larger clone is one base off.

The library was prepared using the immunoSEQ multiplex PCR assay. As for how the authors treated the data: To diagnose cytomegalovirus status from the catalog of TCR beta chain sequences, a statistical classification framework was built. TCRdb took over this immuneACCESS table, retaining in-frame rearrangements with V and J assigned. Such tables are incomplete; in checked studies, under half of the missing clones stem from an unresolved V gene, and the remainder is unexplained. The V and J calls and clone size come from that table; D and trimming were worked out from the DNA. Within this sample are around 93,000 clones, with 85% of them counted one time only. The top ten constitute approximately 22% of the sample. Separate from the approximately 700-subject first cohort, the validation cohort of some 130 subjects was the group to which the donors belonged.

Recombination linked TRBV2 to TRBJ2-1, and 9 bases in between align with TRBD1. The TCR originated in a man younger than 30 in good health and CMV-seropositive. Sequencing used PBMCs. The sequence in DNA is TGTGCCAGCAGTACCGGACAGGGGTACAATGAGCAGTTCTTC. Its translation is CASSTGQGYNEQFF.